These 13 T cell receptor beta chains originate from one sample sequenced in a study of graft-versus-host responses after intestinal transplantation (dated by TCRdb to about 2021). In light of the paper, this sample's time point label describes: cells obtained before transplantation from donor or recipient. Their target antigens are unknown. The library came from the immunoSEQ multiplex PCR assay. TCRdb re-hosts the immuneACCESS table, in-frame sequences only. Its copies lack some clones; in the studies checked, an unresolved V gene accounts for under half of them, and the cause for the rest is not known. For this sample there are 90,000 to 130,000 clones; around 93% appear just once. Roughly 0.5% of the sample goes to the ten largest clones. Sequencing used unstimulated CD8+ T cells sorted from spleen or lymph node cells, obtained before intestinal transplant. The receptors shown here come from a human donor who received an intestinal transplant.

The genes are TRBV14 and TRBJ2-7; D uncertain. Germline loops: CDR1 SGHDN, CDR2 FVKESK. V was shortened by 1 base and J by 0 bases, with 10 bases between the two germline ends. The CDR3 runs to 15 residues. CDR3 nucleotides: TGTGCCAGCAGCCAAGGTGGTGGGGACTCCTACGAGCAGTACTTC. Protein product: CASSQGGGDSYEQYF.

The J gene is TRBJ2-1, the V gene TRBV29-1, with a tentative D call TRBD2 (6 bases). CDR1 is SQVTM and CDR2 is ANQGSEA in the germline V gene. This CDR3 is 12 amino acids long. Trimming cost V 3 bases and J 5 bases, with 8 bases left between them. CDR3 sequence reads: CSVEGGHNEQFF. The CDR3 DNA follows: TGCAGCGTTGAGGGGGGTCACAATGAGCAGTTCTTC.

The chain combines TRBV7-2 with TRBJ2-7, with 9 bases aligning to TRBD2. Trimming cost V 1 base and J 0 bases; bases outside gene matches: 1. The CDR3 loop spans 15 amino acids. Germline lookup yields CDR1 SGHTA and CDR2 FQGNSA. The CDR3 reads CASSLGSGSSYEQYF. The CDR3 region has the DNA TGTGCCAGCAGCTTAGGTAGCGGGAGCTCCTACGAGCAGTACTTC.

The V and J genes are TRBV27 and TRBJ2-7; TRBD1 or TRBD2 may be the D gene (5 bases each). Between the trimmed V and J ends, which lost 3 bases and 5 bases, there was a span of 14 bases. CDR1 is MNHEY and CDR2 is SMNVEV in the germline V gene (reference sequence). This CDR3 contains 14 residues. CDR3 loop: CASSFGGSWDEQYF. CDR3 DNA sequence: TGTGCCAGCAGTTTTGGGGGATCGTGGGACGAGCAGTACTTC.

The chain joins TRBV7-8 to TRBJ2-1; D is ambiguous. With 1 base removed from V and 0 bases from J, the gap between germline ends came to 10 bases. Germline assignment: CDR1 SGHVS and CDR2 FQNEAQ. CDR3 length: 16 amino acids. The CDR3 reads CASSLEDRFSYNEQFF. DNA for the CDR3: TGTGCCAGCAGCTTAGAGGACCGATTCTCCTACAATGAGCAGTTCTTC.

This chain joins TRBV7-9 and TRBJ2-5; D may be TRBD1 (6 bases). The J call is in doubt because the DNA end fits TRBJ2-7 better. Looked up from germline, CDR1 is SEHNR and CDR2 is FQNEAQ (reference sequence). This CDR3 region has 13 residues. The CDR3: CASSRTEAYEQYF. CDR3 coding DNA: TGTGCCAGCAGCAGGACAGAGGCCTACGAGCAGTACTTC.

The rearrangement joins TRBV7-3 to TRBJ2-7; D is undetermined. CDR1 and CDR2 (germline): SGHTA, FQGTGA. Trimming took off 2 bases at V and 5 bases at J, with 10 bases between the two ends. The CDR3 is 13 amino acids. CDR3 sequence reads: CASSLVGAHEQYF. The CDR3 DNA reads as TGTGCCAGCAGCTTAGTAGGAGCCCACGAGCAGTACTTC.

The gene calls are TRBV6-1 and TRBJ2-4; no firm D call. The germline CDR1 and CDR2 sequences are MNHNS and SASEGT. V gave up 4 bases and J gave up 0 bases, with 16 bases separating them. This CDR3 comprises 17 residues. CDR3 DNA sequence: TGTGCCAGCAGTGGGGTAGTGGCTTTCGTAGCCAAAAACATTCAGTACTTC. Amino acids: CASSGVVAFVAKNIQYF.

V gene TRBV20-1 combines with J gene TRBJ2-7; no reliable D call. The CDR3 runs to 10 residues. The V and J ends lost 3 bases and 6 bases respectively, with 6 bases between them. Per germline, CDR1 DFQATT and CDR2 SNEGSKA (reference sequence). The CDR3 nucleotides read TGCAGTGCTAGTTTGCGCGAGCAGTACTTC. The encoded protein is CSASLREQYF.

V and J are TRBV27 and TRBJ2-1, with 12 bases lining up with TRBD1. The trim removed 5 bases at V and 7 bases at J, leaving 9 bases unmatched. The germline CDR1 and CDR2 sequences are MNHEY and SMNVEV (reference sequence). There are 16 residues in the CDR3. The CDR3 loop reads CASSLTGTGGRNEQFF. Written as DNA, the CDR3 is TGTGCCAGCAGTCTTACCGGGACAGGGGGCAGGAATGAGCAGTTCTTC.

This chain joins TRBV9 and TRBJ2-2, with 7 bases matching TRBD2. Germline CDR1 SGDLS, CDR2 YYNGEE. V trimming: 5 bases; J trimming: 4 bases; junction bases outside the gene matches: 11. The CDR3 extends over 16 amino acids. The CDR3 bases are TGTGCCAGCAGAGGGAGGGGCCTAGCGGCCACCGGGGAGCTGTTTTTT. Translation: CASRGRGLAATGELFF. Filled out from reference TRBV9 and TRBJ2-2, the complete variable domain reads DSGVTQTPKHLITATGQRVTLRCSPRSGDLSVYWYQQSLDQGLQFLIQYYNGEERAKGNILERFSAQQFPDLHSELNLSSLELGDSALYFCASRGRGLAATGELFFGEGSRLTVL.

Only one count was recorded for this clone. This chain connects TRBV2 to TRBJ2-7; D is unresolved. The germline CDR1 and CDR2 sequences are SNHLY and FYNNEI. V lost 3 bases to trimming and J lost 4 bases, with 10 bases between them. The CDR3 runs to 13 residues. The CDR3 bases are TGTGCCAGCAGTGATCGGAGTAGTTACGAGCAGTACTTC. It encodes CASSDRSSYEQYF. The full variable domain, with the rest looked up from reference TRBV2 and TRBJ2-7, is EPEVTQTPSHQVTQMGQEVILRCVPISNHLYFYWYRQILGQKVEFLVSFYNNEISEKSEIFDDQFSVERPDGSNFTLKIRSTKLEDSAMYFCASSDRSSYEQYFGPGTRLTVT.

The J gene is TRBJ1-2, the V gene TRBV7-9; possibly TRBD1 for D (5 bases). This CDR3 contains 13 residues. Germline loops: CDR1 SEHNR, CDR2 FQNEAQ (reference sequence). V was pared by 4 bases and J by 5 bases, with 11 bases between. DNA of the CDR3: TGTGCCAGCAGCTCAGGGTACGGTTATGGCTACACCTTC. Its translation is CASSSGYGYGYTF.